Listed below are T cell receptor beta chains from one sample, sequenced in a study of shared clonotypes between healthy human individuals. Assay used: immunoSEQ multiplex PCR; TCRdb lists only in-frame clones, some missing. Of millions of clones listed, approximately 94% are singletons. Sequences were obtained from naive CD8+ T cells sorted from blood. These receptors all stem from a man younger than 35 in good health. CDR3s include the opening cysteine and the closing phenylalanine or tryptophan. Each record gives: V gene, clone size, D gene, J gene, CDR3 protein, CDR3 DNA. A D gene is named only where the DNA matches it firmly. Size is stated for part of the rows, as once, few or many counts, or as a class when the clone is expanded.

TRBV27	-	TRBD2	TRBJ2-7	CASSQTSGRSQTLYEQYF	TGTGCCAGCAGCCAGACTAGCGGGAGGTCCCAAACTCTCTACGAGCAGTACTTC
TRBV4-1	-	-	TRBJ2-7	CASSQDHGSYEQYF	TGCGCCAGCAGCCAAGACCACGGATCCTACGAGCAGTACTTC
TRBV2	-	-	TRBJ2-5	CASRVGRTQETQYF	TGTGCCAGCAGAGTGGGCCGGACCCAAGAGACCCAGTACTTC
TRBV5-1	-	TRBD1	TRBJ1-1	CASSHATGEGNTEAFF	TGCGCCAGCAGCCACGCCACAGGGGAAGGGAACACTGAAGCTTTCTTT
TRBV7-8	-	-	TRBJ2-5	CASSLANEYQETQYF	TGTGCCAGCAGCTTAGCGAACGAGTACCAAGAGACCCAGTACTTC
TRBV13	-	-	TRBJ1-1	CASSSTEGRHTEAFF	TGTGCCAGCAGCTCTACGGAGGGGCGTCACACTGAAGCTTTCTTT
TRBV4-1	-	-	TRBJ1-1	CASSRRELSTEAFF	TGCGCCAGCAGCCGCAGGGAGTTGAGCACTGAAGCTTTCTTT
TRBV6-1	-	-	TRBJ2-1	CASTGVPWDEQFF	TGTGCCTCTACCGGGGTCCCATGGGATGAGCAGTTCTTC
TRBV7-9	-	TRBD1	TRBJ2-2	CASSRGLTGSNTGELFF	TGTGCCAGCAGCCGTGGTCTGACAGGGTCGAACACCGGGGAGCTGTTTTTT
TRBV5-4	-	TRBD2	TRBJ2-1	CASRWDSGGINNEQFF	TGTGCCAGCAGGTGGGATAGCGGGGGAATAAACAATGAGCAGTTCTTC
TRBV4-3	-	-	TRBJ2-3	CASSQDRGNTDTQYF	TGCGCCAGCAGCCAAGATCGGGGAAACACAGATACGCAGTATTTT
TRBV6-5	-	TRBD1	TRBJ2-2	CASSYYRGEAGELFF	TGTGCCAGCAGTTACTACAGGGGAGAAGCCGGGGAGCTGTTTTTT
TRBV7-2	once	-	TRBJ2-2	CASSLDDSNTGELFF	TGTGCCAGCAGCTTAGACGACTCAAACACCGGGGAGCTGTTTTTT
TRBV27	-	TRBD2	TRBJ2-7	CASSSTRLAGGEQYF	TGTGCCAGCAGTTCAACCCGACTAGCGGGCGGCGAGCAGTACTTC
TRBV5-1	-	TRBD2	TRBJ2-3	CASSLGLAIDTQYF	TGCGCCAGCAGCTTGGGACTAGCTATAGATACGCAGTATTTT
TRBV5-4	-	TRBD2	TRBJ2-2	CASSFLAGGTTGELFF	TGTGCCAGCAGCTTTCTTGCGGGAGGGACCACCGGGGAGCTGTTTTTT
TRBV12-5	-	-	TRBJ2-5	CASGLVETQYF	TGTGCTAGTGGTTTGGTCGAGACCCAGTACTTC
TRBV25-1	-	TRBD1	TRBJ1-6	CASREGPGGDSPLHF	TGTGCCAGCAGGGAGGGCCCAGGGGGAGATTCACCCCTCCACTTT
TRBV5-4	-	-	TRBJ2-5	CASSLGGYQETQYF	TGTGCCAGCAGCTTGGGGGGATACCAAGAGACCCAGTACTTC
TRBV5-6	-	-	TRBJ2-5	CASSKAVLGETQYF	TGTGCCAGCTCAAAAGCGGTGCTCGGGGAGACCCAGTACTTC
TRBV27	-	-	TRBJ2-7	CASSVGAEQYF	TGTGCCAGCAGTGTGGGGGCCGAGCAGTACTTC
TRBV9	-	-	TRBJ1-3	CASSPDEISGNTIYF	TGTGCCAGCAGCCCAGATGAGATCTCTGGAAACACCATATATTTT
TRBV7-8	-	TRBD2	TRBJ2-5	CASSPALAGTLYQETQYF	TGTGCCAGCAGCCCAGCGCTAGCGGGGACATTGTACCAAGAGACCCAGTACTTC
TRBV10-2	-	-	TRBJ2-7	CASNDSPTDSYEQYF	TGCGCCAGCAACGATTCCCCTACAGACAGCTACGAGCAGTACTTC
TRBV10-2	-	-	TRBJ1-2	CASSSMAGNYGYTF	TGCGCCAGCAGTTCCATGGCGGGTAACTATGGCTACACCTTC
TRBV13	-	TRBD2	TRBJ2-2	CASSLQREGRWNTGELFF	TGTGCCAGCAGCTTACAGCGGGAGGGCCGGTGGAACACCGGGGAGCTGTTTTTT
TRBV12-2	-	-	TRBJ2-2	CASRQISLAGVDVGELFF	TGTGCAAGTCGCCAGATTTCTCTTGCCGGGGTCGACGTCGGGGAGCTGTTTTTT
TRBV7-9	-	TRBD1	TRBJ2-5	CASSGFGTGGGETQYF	TGTGCCAGCAGCGGTTTTGGGACAGGGGGCGGGGAGACCCAGTACTTC
TRBV5-1	-	TRBD1	TRBJ1-3	CASSLEQGVDTIYF	TGCGCCAGCAGCTTGGAACAGGGGGTAGACACCATATATTTT
TRBV21-1	-	-	TRBJ1-1	CASSNIQGRFSEAFF	TGTGCCAGCAGCAACATACAGGGTAGATTTTCTGAAGCTTTCTTT
TRBV11-2	once	TRBD1	TRBJ2-7	CASSQGVGYEQYF	TGTGCCAGCAGTCAGGGGGTTGGCTACGAGCAGTACTTC
TRBV10-2	once	-	TRBJ2-7	CASSASGNYEQYF	TGCGCCAGCAGTGCCTCGGGGAACTACGAGCAGTACTTC
TRBV27	-	-	TRBJ1-1	CASSYGQNTEAFF	TGTGCCAGCAGTTACGGACAGAACACTGAAGCTTTCTTT
TRBV13	-	-	TRBJ2-5	CASSLGTLETQYF	TGTGCCAGCAGCCTCGGTACGTTGGAGACCCAGTACTTC
TRBV7-9	-	TRBD2	TRBJ2-7	CASSPSLATSSYEQYF	TGTGCCAGCAGCCCGTCACTAGCGACAAGCTCCTACGAGCAGTACTTC
TRBV9	-	-	TRBJ1-1	CASSGARGNTEAFF	TGTGCCAGCAGCGGAGCCAGGGGGAACACTGAAGCTTTCTTT
TRBV28	-	TRBD1	TRBJ2-7	CATYRPQGAYSYEQYF	TGTGCCACTTACAGACCACAGGGGGCATATTCCTACGAGCAGTACTTC
TRBV5-6	-	-	TRBJ2-7	CASSSSFEQYF	TGTGCCAGCAGCTCTAGTTTCGAGCAGTACTTC
TRBV9	once	-	TRBJ2-6	CASSPSSSGANVLTF	TGTGCCAGCAGCCCTTCGAGCTCTGGGGCCAACGTCCTGACTTTC
TRBV7-2	-	TRBD2	TRBJ2-7	CASSSSGRGYEQYF	TGTGCCAGCAGCTCTAGCGGGAGAGGCTACGAGCAGTACTTC
TRBV7-9	few	-	TRBJ1-1	CASSLTRETDNRVAFF	TGTGCCAGCAGCTTAACGCGGGAGACGGATAACCGCGTTGCTTTCTTT
TRBV13	-	-	TRBJ2-1	CASSLGRLIYGEQFF	TGTGCCAGCAGCTTAGGAAGACTAATTTATGGTGAGCAGTTCTTC
TRBV19	-	TRBD1	TRBJ1-2	CASSTATGTLYYGYTF	TGTGCCAGTAGTACCGCGACAGGGACCCTATACTATGGCTACACCTTC
TRBV7-2	-	TRBD2	TRBJ2-1	CASSSPSGTSGRAYNEQFF	TGTGCCAGCAGCTCGCCCTCCGGGACTAGCGGGAGGGCCTACAATGAGCAGTTCTTC
TRBV9	-	TRBD1	TRBJ2-3	CASSVVSGQGLTDTQYF	TGTGCCAGCAGCGTAGTGTCGGGACAGGGGTTGACAGATACGCAGTATTTT
TRBV6-6	-	-	TRBJ1-4	CASSYNEKLFF	TGTGCCAGCAGTTATAATGAAAAACTGTTTTTT
TRBV27	-	TRBD2	TRBJ2-3	CASSLGGFRDTQYF	TGTGCCAGCAGTTTGGGGGGGTTCAGAGATACGCAGTATTTT
TRBV6-5	once	-	TRBJ1-2	CASSYSYSDYGYTF	TGTGCCAGCAGTTACTCGTACTCCGACTATGGCTACACCTTC
TRBV27	-	TRBD2	TRBJ2-7	CASSQQAGGPGEQYF	TGTGCCAGCAGTCAGCAAGCGGGAGGGCCAGGTGAGCAGTACTTC
TRBV4-1	-	-	TRBJ1-4	CASSQEAGPLINEKLFF	TGCGCCAGCAGCCAAGAGGCCGGGCCACTTATTAATGAAAAACTGTTTTTT
TRBV4-1	-	-	TRBJ2-7	CASSQGAFSYEQYF	TGCGCCAGCAGCCAAGGCGCCTTTTCCTACGAGCAGTACTTC
TRBV28	-	-	TRBJ1-6	CASGSLIGDSPLHF	TGTGCCAGCGGGAGTTTAATAGGGGATTCACCCCTCCACTTT
TRBV5-5	-	TRBD1	TRBJ2-7	CASSRGQGDEQYF	TGTGCCAGCAGCCGAGGACAGGGCGACGAGCAGTACTTC
TRBV14	-	TRBD1	TRBJ2-1	CASSLRDRPSNEQFF	TGTGCCAGCAGCCTACGGGACAGGCCATCCAATGAGCAGTTCTTC
TRBV7-2	once	-	TRBJ1-1	CASSLASAGGTEAFF	TGTGCCAGCAGCTTAGCTTCGGCAGGTGGCACTGAAGCTTTCTTT